These T cell receptor beta chains were read from a single sample in a study of blood T cell repertoires in COVID-19. Produced via immunoSEQ multiplex PCR; TCRdb's table is partial and in-frame only. Here the sample spans over 200,000 clones, about nine tenths being singletons. Input material: peripheral blood. Receptors originate from a man aged 25 to 40 with COVID-19, enrolled during active disease. CDR3s include the opening cysteine and the closing phenylalanine or tryptophan. D genes are given only for firm matches. Expanded clones are given a class, and other clones once, few, many or no size at all.

.	TRBJ1-1	TRBD1	TRBV3-1/TRBV3-2	17	TGTGCCAGCAGTCCATCAGCGGCCGGGACAGGGAACACTGAAGCTTTCTTT	CASSPSAAGTGNTEAFF
.	TRBJ2-1	TRBD2	TRBV28	14	TGTGCCAGCACCTTGGGACTAGCGGGAGATGAGCAGTTCTTC	CASTLGLAGDEQFF
.	TRBJ2-7	.	TRBV2	12	TGTGCCAGCAGTGACGGGGATTACGAGCAGTACTTC	CASSDGDYEQYF
.	TRBJ1-4	TRBD1	TRBV27	14	TGTGCCAGCAGGCGGGACAGTGGTAATGAAAAACTGTTTTTT	CASRRDSGNEKLFF
.	TRBJ2-1	TRBD2	TRBV14	15	TGTGCCAGCAGCCAAGGTAGCGGGAGGGTCGGGGAGCAGTTCTTC	CASSQGSGRVGEQFF
.	TRBJ2-7	.	TRBV5-1	15	TGCGCCAGCAGCCGCCTAGGGAGGGGGATCGACGAGCAGTACTTC	CASSRLGRGIDEQYF
few	TRBJ1-1	.	TRBV2	15	TGTGCCAGCAGTTCAGCCTACACAGGGAACACTGAAGCTTTCTTT	CASSSAYTGNTEAFF
.	TRBJ2-2	TRBD1	TRBV19	20	TGTGCCAGTACCCTATACCGAGGGACAGGGGGCAAAGGGGGCACCGGGGAGCTGTTTTTT	CASTLYRGTGGKGGTGELFF
.	TRBJ1-1	TRBD1	TRBV4-3	14	TGCGCCAGCAGCCAAGACCAGGGGGCCCCCCTCGCTTTCTTT	CASSQDQGAPLAFF
medium-sized	TRBJ2-3	TRBD2	TRBV7-3	15	TGTGCCAGCAGCTTAAGTCAGACTAGCGCGGATACGCAGTATTTT	CASSLSQTSADTQYF
.	TRBJ2-7	.	TRBV29-1	13	TGCAGCGTTGGGACAGCTTCGTCCTTGGTGCAGTACTTC	CSVGTASSLVQYF
.	TRBJ1-1	TRBD1	TRBV6-5	13	TGTGCCAGCAGCGACAGGGTTCGATATTTGGCTTTCTTT	CASSDRVRYLAFF
.	TRBJ1-1	TRBD1	TRBV10-3	13	TGTGCCATCTCGGACAGGGGAGAGACTGAAGCTTTCTTT	CAISDRGETEAFF
.	TRBJ2-1	TRBD2	TRBV27	17	TGTGCCAGCAGTCCCAGGGTAGCGGGAGTTTCCTACAATGAGCAGTTCTTC	CASSPRVAGVSYNEQFF
few	TRBJ2-2	.	TRBV5-1	16	TGCGCCAGCAGCACCCAGGACAATCGCGTTGCCGGGGAGCTGTTTTTT	CASSTQDNRVAGELFF
.	TRBJ1-2	.	TRBV5-4	14	TGTGCCAGCAGCCCTGACAGCCTGAACTATGGCTACACCTTC	CASSPDSLNYGYTF
once	TRBJ2-7	TRBD2	TRBV20-1	19	TGCAGTGCTAGTGGGGGCTTAGTCGGCGGGGGGCAGCCCCCCCACGAGCAGTACTTC	CSASGGLVGGGQPPHEQYF
.	TRBJ1-2	.	TRBV18	14	TGTGCCAGCTCACCGTCCGTAAGCTACTATGGCTACACCTTC	CASSPSVSYYGYTF
.	TRBJ1-2	.	TRBV24-1	14	TGTGCCACGAGTGGGCAGGCCTATAACTATGGCTACACCTTC	CATSGQAYNYGYTF
.	TRBJ2-7	.	TRBV28	11	TGTGCCAGCAGTTTCTCTTACGAGCAGTACTTC	CASSFSYEQYF
few	TRBJ1-5	.	TRBV7-6	15	TGTGCCAGCAGCTTACAGTCGGGGGGCAATCAGCCCCAGCATTTT	CASSLQSGGNQPQHF
.	TRBJ1-1	TRBD1	TRBV5-1	13	TGCGCCAGCAGCTTGGGAGGGGGCGGGTCTGCTTTCTTT	CASSLGGGGSAFF
once	TRBJ1-3	TRBD1	TRBV11-2	14	TGTGCCAGCAGCACTCCGGCAGGGGGCAACACCATATATTTT	CASSTPAGGNTIYF
.	TRBJ1-2	.	TRBV30	12	TGTGCCTGGAGTAGGGGGGGGTATGGCTACACCTTC	CAWSRGGYGYTF
.	TRBJ2-1	TRBD2	TRBV19	17	TGTGCCAGTAGTATAGCCCTAGCGGGTGTCCAGGACAATGAGCAGTTCTTC	CASSIALAGVQDNEQFF
.	TRBJ1-1	TRBD1	TRBV19	14	TGTGCCAGTAGTCCCCGACAGGGTTCCACTGAAGCTTTCTTT	CASSPRQGSTEAFF
.	TRBJ1-4	TRBD1	TRBV7-8	16	TGTGCCAGCAGCTTAAGTTTGGGGACAGGGGTAGGAAAACTGTTTTTT	CASSLSLGTGVGKLFF
.	TRBJ2-5	.	TRBV29-1	13	TGCAGCGTTCGACAGGGAGCGGGAGAGACCCAGTACTTC	CSVRQGAGETQYF
.	TRBJ2-2	.	TRBV13	12	TGTGCCAGCAGCTCACTACGCGGGGAGCTGTTTTTT	CASSSLRGELFF
.	TRBJ1-1	.	TRBV29-1	13	TGCAGCGTTGGGGTCCAGGGCGGCACTGAAGCTTTCTTT	CSVGVQGGTEAFF
.	TRBJ2-1	TRBD1	TRBV5-6	15	TGTGCCAGCAGCTTCCGGACAGGGTATGGGAATGAGCAGTTCTTC	CASSFRTGYGNEQFF
.	TRBJ2-7	.	TRBV15	14	TGTGCCACCAGCAGAGATCCAGGGGTCTACGAGCAGTACTTC	CATSRDPGVYEQYF
.	TRBJ1-5	.	TRBV6-5	15	TGTGCCAGCAGGCAGACAGGACGAAGCAATCAGCCCCAGCATTTT	CASRQTGRSNQPQHF
once	TRBJ1-4	TRBD1	TRBV5-6	15	TGTGCCAGCAGCCCGAGTTGGGCAGGGGGCGAAAAACTGTTTTTT	CASSPSWAGGEKLFF
.	TRBJ2-7	.	TRBV6-5	16	TGTGCCAGCAGTTACTCCTCAGGGGGGTTATCCTACGAGCAGTACTTC	CASSYSSGGLSYEQYF
.	TRBJ2-7	.	TRBV5-1	12	TGCGCCAGCAGCCTCGGAGCCTACGAGCAGTACTTC	CASSLGAYEQYF
.	TRBJ1-2	TRBD1	TRBV4-3	16	TGCGCCAGCAGCCAAGGAGGACGACAGGGCGACTATGGCTACACCTTC	CASSQGGRQGDYGYTF